The present T cell receptor (beta chain) was sequenced within a study of control samples from healthy donors and cancer patients. Trimming at V came to 4 bases and at J to 7 bases, leaving 3 bases not matched to a gene. Germline CDR1 is SGDLS and CDR2 is YYNGEE. The CDR3 length is 12 residues. Clones were sequenced by immunoSEQ multiplex PCR, and TCRdb holds only the in-frame ones, with some missing. The data hold some 110,000 clones, with over 90% observed a single time. The specimen sequenced was blood. This chain links TRBV9 with TRBJ2-3; 7 bases map to TRBD1. The TCR was taken from a man under 40 in good health. CDR3 DNA sequence: TGTGCCAGCAGCCAGACAGGGAATACGCAGTATTTT. Amino acid sequence: CASSQTGNTQYF.